This T cell receptor (beta chain) was observed in a study of human T cells and chemical hapten exposure (TCRdb year 2021). Regarding the complete study: For sensitization, 2% DPC in acetone was applied to a 2 cm by 2 cm area of upper inner arm skin. Throughout the study period of roughly five months, patients also received therapeutic DPC doses to the scalp every week. Patch tests used Finn chambers with 0.01% DPC on the upper back, scored after 6 days by International Contact Dermatitis Research Group standards. The mostly female patient cohort included alopecia areata with under or over 50% scalp involvement, alopecia totalis and alopecia universalis. Libraries were pooled for sequencing, and variation in per-sample TCR yields was attributed mainly to small differences in library volumes within the pool. Peripheral blood TCR repertoire changes were tracked in vivo in alopecia patients during primary and secondary sensitization to the hapten diphenylcyclopropenone (DPC). Blood was sampled from patients pre-sensitization (week 0) and at 2, 6 and about 24 weeks after DPC sensitization. Blood for TCR sequencing was provided by twenty-nine alopecia patients at one to four time points (pre-sensitization, 2, 6 and 24 weeks). Overall results and qualifications from the work: The number of PT1 expanded TCRs positively correlated with patch test score, significant at thresholds 8, 16 and 32 but not 4. DPC sensitization did not change the number of TCRs with a frequency above 1 in 1000, and there was no evidence of changes in global repertoire structure. All patients had alopecia, a presumed autoimmune disease, so their immune response might differ from that of healthy individuals. After repeated subsampling, the strength of the expansion versus patch-test correlation and the threshold at which it became significant changed. Expanded TCRs formed significantly more large CDR3 similarity clusters than pre-sensitization or healthy control sets, consistent with antigen-driven responses.

Note on this clonotype: No antigen is known for it. Base-call qualities are not available, and no considerably larger clone is one nucleotide away.

The library was prepared using RACE. The data were produced on a NextSeq 500. Library preparation attached unique molecular identifiers to individual cDNA molecules for quantitative, reproducible TCR counting. Both TCR alpha and TCR beta chains were sequenced from each blood RNA sample. The source study handled its data this way. Samples had a median of roughly 100,000 TCRs, with a range from about 23,224 to 750,000. The Decombinator software suite was used to annotate the V, J and CDR3 of the TCR reads. To make PS versus PT1 abundance plots, every sample was subsampled to the same number of TCRs (28,000). TCRs were defined as expanded if absent before sensitization and observed at least eight times at the 2-week time point. TCRdb reran the public reads through fastp at Q25 and MiXCR, keeping productive beta chains. Rows merge per CDR3 protein into single entries with the most common DNA and genes. These V and J calls originate from TCRdb's pipeline instead of the authors' own analysis. Present in this sample are around 120,000 distinct CDR3 sequences, 13% of which were seen just once. Of the sample, roughly 3.1% is held by the ten largest clones.

The intended sense of this specimen's time point label: pre-sensitization, week 0. The treatment or condition label, as the study defines it: therapeutic diphenylcyclopropenone sensitization with weekly scalp DPC. At every patch-test visit, the blood draw took place before the patch test was put on. Patients were eligible if aged 18 to 70, diagnosed with alopecia and judged suitable for DPC therapy, and pregnant patients were excluded. Unfractionated whole blood was collected in Tempus Blood RNA tubes, and total RNA was extracted from that blood. Inclusive of the bounding cysteine and phenylalanine, the CDR3 is 16 residues long. The kept DNA is CDR3 alone, 48 bases in frame from the first base. Compared with germline, V lacks 3 bases and J lacks 3 bases; bases without a gene match: 9.

The sequence derives from a young woman with alopecia areata. Some clones in this sample may be carry-over from other donors' samples. The chain couples TRBV12-3 or TRBV12-4 to TRBJ1-2, and TRBD1 aligns with 8 junction nucleotides. The specimen comprised whole blood, sampled in connection with sensitization to the hapten diphenylcyclopropenone (DPC). The DNA sequence follows: TGTGCCAGCAGTTTTCACAGGGGGAGCTTTGACTATGGCTACACCTTC. It specifies CASSFHRGSFDYGYTF.